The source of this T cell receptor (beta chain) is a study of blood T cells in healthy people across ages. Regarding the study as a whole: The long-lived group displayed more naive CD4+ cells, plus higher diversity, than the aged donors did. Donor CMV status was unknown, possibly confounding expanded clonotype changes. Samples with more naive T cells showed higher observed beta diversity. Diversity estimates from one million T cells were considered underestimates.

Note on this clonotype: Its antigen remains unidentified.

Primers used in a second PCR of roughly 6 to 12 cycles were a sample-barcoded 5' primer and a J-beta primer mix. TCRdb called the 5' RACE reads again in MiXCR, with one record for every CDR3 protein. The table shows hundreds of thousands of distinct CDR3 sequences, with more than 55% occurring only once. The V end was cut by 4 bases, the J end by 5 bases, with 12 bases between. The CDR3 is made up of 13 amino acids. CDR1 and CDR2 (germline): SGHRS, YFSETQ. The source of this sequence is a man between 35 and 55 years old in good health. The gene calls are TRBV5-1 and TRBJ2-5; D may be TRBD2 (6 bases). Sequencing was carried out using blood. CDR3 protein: CASSPSEGETQYF. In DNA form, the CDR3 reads TGCGCCAGCAGCCCCTCGGAGGGGGAGACCCAGTACTTC. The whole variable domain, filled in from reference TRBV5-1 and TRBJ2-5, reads KAGVTQTPRYLIKTRGQQVTLSCSPISGHRSVSWYQQTPGQGLQFLFEYFSETQRNKGNFPGRFSGRQFSNSRSEMNVSTLELGDSALYLCASSPSEGETQYFGPGTRLLVL.